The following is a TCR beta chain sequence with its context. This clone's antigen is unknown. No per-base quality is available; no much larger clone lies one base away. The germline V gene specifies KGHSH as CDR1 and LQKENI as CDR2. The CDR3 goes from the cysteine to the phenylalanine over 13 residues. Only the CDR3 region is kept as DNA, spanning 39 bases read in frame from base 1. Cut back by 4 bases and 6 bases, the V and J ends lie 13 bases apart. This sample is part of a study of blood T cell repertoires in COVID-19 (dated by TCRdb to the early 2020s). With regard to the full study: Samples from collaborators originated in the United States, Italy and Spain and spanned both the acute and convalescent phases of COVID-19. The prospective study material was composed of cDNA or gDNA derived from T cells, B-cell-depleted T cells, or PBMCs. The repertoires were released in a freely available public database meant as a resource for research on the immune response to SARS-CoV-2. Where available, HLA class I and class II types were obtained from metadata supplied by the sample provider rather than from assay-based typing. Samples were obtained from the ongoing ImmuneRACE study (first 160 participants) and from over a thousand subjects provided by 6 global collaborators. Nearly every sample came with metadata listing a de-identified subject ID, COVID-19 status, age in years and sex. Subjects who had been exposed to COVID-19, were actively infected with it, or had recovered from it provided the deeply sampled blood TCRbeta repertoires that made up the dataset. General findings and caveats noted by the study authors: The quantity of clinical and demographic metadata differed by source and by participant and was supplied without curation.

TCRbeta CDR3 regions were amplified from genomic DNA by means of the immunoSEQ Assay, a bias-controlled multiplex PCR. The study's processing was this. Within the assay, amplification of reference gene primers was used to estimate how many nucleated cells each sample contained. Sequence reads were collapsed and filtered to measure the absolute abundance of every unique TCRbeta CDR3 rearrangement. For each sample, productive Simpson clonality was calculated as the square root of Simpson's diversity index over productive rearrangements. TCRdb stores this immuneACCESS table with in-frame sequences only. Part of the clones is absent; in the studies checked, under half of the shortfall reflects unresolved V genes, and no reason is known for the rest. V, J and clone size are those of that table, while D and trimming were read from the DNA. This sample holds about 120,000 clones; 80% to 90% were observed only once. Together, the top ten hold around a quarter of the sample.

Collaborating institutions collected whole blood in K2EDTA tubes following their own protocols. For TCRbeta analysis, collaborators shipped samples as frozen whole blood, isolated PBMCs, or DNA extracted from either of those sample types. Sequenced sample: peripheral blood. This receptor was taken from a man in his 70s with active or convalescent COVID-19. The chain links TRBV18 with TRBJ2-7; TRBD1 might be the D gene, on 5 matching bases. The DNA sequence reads TGTGCCAGCTCACTGTCAAGGGGTGTCGAGCAGTACTTC. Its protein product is CASSLSRGVEQYF.